This T cell receptor (beta chain) is from a study of shared clonotypes between healthy human individuals (dated by TCRdb to the early 2020s). Broadly, across the study: A couple of women and a few men aged 18 to 49 years were included in the cohort. Different laboratories and diverse techniques were used to prepare libraries and sequence TCR repertoires, to increase sequencing depth and limit assay-specific biases. To estimate repertoire size and how much clonotype sharing occurs between individuals, the study deeply sequenced the blood TCR repertoires of about five healthy adults. For each donor, CD4 naive and CD4 memory were each given three plates, CD8 naive was given two plates, and CD8 memory was given one plate. Leukapheresis yielded between about 0.85 and 10 billion PBMCs per donor. The paper's findings and limits, for the study overall: When four donors were compared, the shared fraction of clonotypes was roughly 4.8% for naive CD4, roughly 3.4% for naive CD8, roughly 2.5% for memory CD4, and about 0.36% for memory CD8. Sampling was restricted to blood, and TCR repertoires in tissue are likely to differ from TCR repertoires in blood. Pairwise subsampling indicated that sequencing depth was expected to affect the degree of clonotype sharing among donors. Compared with non-shared clonotypes, clonotypes shared by all four sorted-subset donors had higher generation probabilities. Naive subsets generally had larger estimated clonotype richness than memory subsets. Because the study included only a small number of donors, the genetic and exposure-history diversity represented was limited. Incomplete sequencing was indicated by rarefaction of sorted-subset datasets, despite the large sequencing depth.

The CDR1 and CDR2 encoded by the germline V gene are SQVTM and ANQGSEA. V lost 7 bases and J lost 0 bases, and the count of bases not matched to a germline gene is 4. Taken from cysteine to phenylalanine, the CDR3 has 14 residues. Only CDR3 DNA remains: 42 bases, in frame from the first base. Worth noting for this clone: Its antigen is not yet known. There are no base qualities to consult, and no much larger clone falls within one base.

Using the deep immunoSEQ assay, multiplex PCR amplified TCR CDR3 regions from genomic DNA. For each cell subset, the extracted genomic DNA was distributed evenly across all wells of several immunoSEQ 96-well plates, and each plate served as one replicate. For sorted subsets, each replicate PCR was loaded with about 0.2 ug genomic DNA, equivalent to 25,000 to 30,000 T cell genomes. The purified libraries were quantified using a Qubit 3.0 fluorometer, sized with a Bioanalyzer 2100, and then quantified again using the KAPA Library Quantification kit. Every immunoSEQ 96-well plate was sequenced on a separate single-read 150-cycle Illumina NextSeq 550 flow cell. Concerning the study's data processing: Because the immunoSEQ output held only junctional sequences and lacked quality scores, the filtering could not match the filtering applied to full-length reads. Sequences were annotated with PyIR, a Python wrapper for IgBLAST v1.9, and V/J genes and CDR3 were assigned using IMGT germline references. Any read was removed if the V/J assignment was weak (E-value above 1e-6), the CDR3 was missing, or the read contained stop codons, out-of-frame junctions, or ambiguous translated residues. V3J clonotypes were defined as sequences sharing an identical inferred V gene, J gene, and CDR3 amino acid sequence. Percentage overlap between repertoires was calculated by dividing the number of shared unique clonotypes by the size of the smaller repertoire. RTK rarefaction, the Chao1 estimator, and Recon v2.1 estimates of unobserved clonotypes were used to assess repertoire richness. Generation probabilities for all TCRbeta clonotypes obtained by the gDNA method from four donors were computed using OLGA. TCRdb provides this immuneACCESS table in a form limited to in-frame rearrangements. Some clones are lacking; in checked studies, under half of them reflect an unresolved V gene, and why the rest are absent is not known. V, J and clone size derive from that table, while D and trimming were established from the DNA sequence. The sample includes over 2 million clones, with around 92% observed a single time. The ten largest clones take up around 0.35% of the sample.

The donors were healthy, HIV-negative adults who had no recently reported acute infections or vaccinations. Only Caucasian adults living in Nashville, Tennessee, USA were represented among the donors. Magnetic negative selection was used to enrich CD4+ T cells, after which naive cells were positively selected on CD45RA and the negative fraction became the memory subset. Blood was obtained by leukapheresis, after which PBMCs were separated by Ficoll-Histopaque density gradient centrifugation and cryopreserved in liquid nitrogen vapor phase. Purity and quantity of every magnetically sorted T cell population were checked by analytical flow cytometry. From each sorted fraction, genomic DNA was isolated and quantified by UV absorbance on a Nanodrop 2000c.

Recombination connected TRBV29-1 to TRBJ2-5; 11 bases in the middle match TRBD1. The sample consisted of naive CD4+ T cells from PBMCs. Interpreted using the paper, the cell subset or site label stands for: CD45RA+ positively selected. The source is a man younger than 35 in good health. Some clones in this sample may be carry-over from other donors' samples. The sequenced DNA: TGCAGCGCGTCGGACAGGGGGCACCAAGAGACCCAGTACTTC. This gives the protein CSASDRGHQETQYF.